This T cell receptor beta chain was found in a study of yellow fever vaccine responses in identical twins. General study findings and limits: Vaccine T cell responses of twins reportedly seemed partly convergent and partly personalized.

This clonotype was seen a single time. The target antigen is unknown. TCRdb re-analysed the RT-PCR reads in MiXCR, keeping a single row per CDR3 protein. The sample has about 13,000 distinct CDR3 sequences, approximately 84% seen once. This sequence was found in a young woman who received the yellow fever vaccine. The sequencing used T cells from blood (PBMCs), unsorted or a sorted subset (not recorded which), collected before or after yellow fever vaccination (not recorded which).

The CDR3: CASGGGYEQYF. CDR3 DNA: TGTGCCAGCGGAGGTGGCTACGAGCAGTACTTC. This chain links TRBV2 with TRBJ2-7; possible D gene TRBD2, 5 bases. V was clipped by 8 bases and J by 3 bases, with 8 bases between them. The CDR3 is 11 amino acids. Germline CDR1 is SNHLY and CDR2 is FYNNEI.